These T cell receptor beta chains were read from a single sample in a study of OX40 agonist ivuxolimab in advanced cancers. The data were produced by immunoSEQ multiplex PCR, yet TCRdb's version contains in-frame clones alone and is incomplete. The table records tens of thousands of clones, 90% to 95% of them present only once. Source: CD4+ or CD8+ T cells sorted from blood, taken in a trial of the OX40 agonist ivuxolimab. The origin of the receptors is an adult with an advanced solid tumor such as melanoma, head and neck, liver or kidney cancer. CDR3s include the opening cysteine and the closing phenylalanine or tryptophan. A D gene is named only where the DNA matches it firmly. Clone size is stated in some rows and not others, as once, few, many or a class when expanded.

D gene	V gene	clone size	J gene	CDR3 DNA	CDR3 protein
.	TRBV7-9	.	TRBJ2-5	TGTGCCAGCAGCTCGTTAGGACTGGAAGAGACCCAGTACTTC	CASSSLGLEETQYF
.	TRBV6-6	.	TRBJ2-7	TGTGCCAGCAGTTACTCGAACAGGCCCTACGAGCAGTACTTC	CASSYSNRPYEQYF
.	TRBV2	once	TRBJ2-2	TGTGCCAGCAGCGACCTCACGGGCTGGAACACCGGGGAGCTGTTTTTT	CASSDLTGWNTGELFF
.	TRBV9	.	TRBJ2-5	TGTGCCAGCAGCGTAGCCCAGGGCTCCTCACACGAGACCCAGTACTTC	CASSVAQGSSHETQYF
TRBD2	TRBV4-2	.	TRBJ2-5	TGTGCCAGCAGCCAAGAGGGGCCCGGGGGGATTCGGGAGACCCAGTACTTC	CASSQEGPGGIRETQYF
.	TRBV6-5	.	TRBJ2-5	TGTGCCAGCAGTTGGGACAAAAAGACCCAGTACTTC	CASSWDKKTQYF
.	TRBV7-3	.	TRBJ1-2	TGTGCCAGCAGTTCCCTTCCGGGTGGCCTCGAGAATGGCTACACCTTC	CASSSLPGGLENGYTF
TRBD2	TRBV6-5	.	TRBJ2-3	TGTGCCAGCAGTAAGTGGGAGGGGAGCACAGATACGCAGTATTTT	CASSKWEGSTDTQYF
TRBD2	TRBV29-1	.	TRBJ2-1	TGCAGCTCAGAGGGACTAGCGGGGGGATCTGAGCAGTTCTTC	CSSEGLAGGSEQFF
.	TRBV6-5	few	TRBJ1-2	TGTGCCAGCAGTTACCACCAGGGTAGGGGCTACACCTTC	CASSYHQGRGYTF
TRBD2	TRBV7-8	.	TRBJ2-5	TGTGCCAGCAGCTTAACTAGCGGGGGTTTGGAGACCCAGTACTTC	CASSLTSGGLETQYF
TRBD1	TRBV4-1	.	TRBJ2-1	TGCGCCAGCAGCCAAGATCTGGGACAGTACAATGAGCAGTTCTTC	CASSQDLGQYNEQFF
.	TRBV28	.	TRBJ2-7	TGTGCCAGCAGTGTCTACCCTAGGGGGTCATACTCCTACGAGCAGTACTTC	CASSVYPRGSYSYEQYF
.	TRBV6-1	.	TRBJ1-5	TGTGCCAGCAGCGGTGTAGGGTTGAGCAATCAGCCCCAGCATTTT	CASSGVGLSNQPQHF
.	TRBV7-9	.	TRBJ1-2	TGTGCCAGCAGCTCACAAGCCAGCCACGTCAACTATGGCTACACCTTC	CASSSQASHVNYGYTF
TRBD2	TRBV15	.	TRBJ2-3	TGTGCCACCAGCAGAGATTCTAGCGGGATGATGGATACGCAGTATTTT	CATSRDSSGMMDTQYF
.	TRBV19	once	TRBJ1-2	TGTGCCAGTAGTGAACGTTCGGGGACCGTAGTTCATGGCTACACCTTC	CASSERSGTVVHGYTF
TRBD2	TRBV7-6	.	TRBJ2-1	TGTGCCAGCAGCTTGGGTAGCGGGAGGGGCAATGAGCAGTTCTTC	CASSLGSGRGNEQFF